This TCR beta chain derives from a study of T cells in localized non-small cell lung cancer. Study results and limitations: Higher blood T cell density went with longer overall survival. Median about 56 top-100 tumor clones were shared with paired adjacent lung. Because researchers sequenced only one region of the tumor, heterogeneity is still possible. Uninvolved adjacent lung showed the highest T cell clonality, exceeding tumor.

With 3 bases removed from V and 5 bases from J, the gap between germline ends came to 8 bases. The germline CDR1 and CDR2 sequences are KGHSH and LQKENI. The CDR3 runs to 13 residues. Using immunoSEQ multiplex PCR, the repertoire was profiled, and TCRdb retains in-frame clones only, with some absent. The table shows thousands of clones, with 25% to 30% occurring only once. This clone was seen a handful of times. Antigen unknown. The source of this sequence is a male donor aged 60 or older with stage II squamous cell lung carcinoma. The rearrangement links TRBV18 to TRBJ2-1, with no clear D. Sequences were derived from lung tumor tissue, sampled before any cancer treatment. This CDR3 reads CASSPRRNNEQFF. In DNA, the CDR3 is TGTGCCAGCTCACCGCGCCGGAACAATGAGCAGTTCTTC.